The 24 T cell receptor beta chains presented below share a single source sample, sequenced in a study of T cell responses to AZD1222 COVID-19 vaccine. The assay was immunoSEQ multiplex PCR, and TCRdb's table has in-frame clones only and misses some. This sample yields approximately 90,000 clones, of which roughly 92% are seen a single time; roughly an eighth belongs to the top ten. The sequences come from peripheral blood, collected on day 0 of AZD1222 vaccination. Receptors were obtained from an adult in good health.

This chain uses TRBV6-6 with TRBJ1-5; D is undetermined. This CDR3 comprises 12 residues. Germline V gives CDR1 MNHNY, CDR2 SVGAGI (reference sequence). Deletions cut 6 bases from V and 5 bases from J, with 8 bases between. The CDR3 sequence: CASSQRYQPQHF. In DNA, the CDR3 is TGTGCCAGCAGCCAAAGATATCAGCCCCAGCATTTT.

CDR3 bases: TGTGCCAGCAGTTTATCGGGGCTGACAAATCAGCCCCAGCATTTT. Residues: CASSLSGLTNQPQHF. The chain has TRBV28 and TRBJ1-5; perhaps TRBD1 as D (5 bases). The CDR3 has 15 amino acids. V lost 1 base and J lost 4, with 11 bases in between. Germline V lookup: CDR1 MDHEN, CDR2 SYDVKM.

The J gene is TRBJ1-1, the V gene TRBV5-6, with D tentatively TRBD1 (5 bases). This CDR3 has 14 amino acids. Deletions cut 1 base from V and 7 bases from J, with 14 bases between. The V gene's germline CDR1 is SGHDT and CDR2 YYEEEE. Written as DNA, the CDR3 is TGTGCCAGCAGCTTGCAGCCCGTGGGGCTTGAAGCTTTCTTT. Amino acid sequence: CASSLQPVGLEAFF.

The rearrangement joins TRBV9 to TRBJ2-1, with 9 bases identical to TRBD1. Trimming cost V 0 bases and J 2 bases; bases outside gene matches: 12. From germline, CDR1 is SGDLS and CDR2 YYNGEE. The CDR3 is 19 residues long. The CDR3 loop is CASSVAWDREIYAYNEQFF. The CDR3 DNA reads as TGTGCCAGCAGCGTAGCTTGGGACAGGGAAATCTATGCCTACAATGAGCAGTTCTTC.

The V gene is TRBV6-1, the J gene TRBJ2-3; D unclear. Germline loops: CDR1 MNHNS, CDR2 SASEGT. CDR3 length equals 15 residues. V lost 0 bases to trimming and J lost 0 bases, with 7 bases between them. The CDR3 DNA follows: TGTGCCAGCAGTGAAGCGGTTCAAAGCACAGATACGCAGTATTTT. Translating gives CASSEAVQSTDTQYF.

The rearrangement links TRBV28 to TRBJ1-2; weak D call: TRBD1 (5 bases). Looked up from germline, CDR1 is MDHEN and CDR2 is SYDVKM. This CDR3 region has 11 residues. The V gene lost 10 bases and the J gene lost 4 bases, with 10 bases spanning the gap. CDR3 bases: TGTGCCACCGTTACAGGCTATGGCTACACCTTC. It specifies CATVTGYGYTF.

V is TRBV6-2 or TRBV6-3 and J is TRBJ2-5; a possible D gene is TRBD2 (5 bases). The CDR3 totals 18 residues. Germline V gives CDR1 MNHEY, CDR2 SVGEGT. V lost 0 bases to trimming and J lost 0 bases, with 17 bases between them. CDR3 nucleotides: TGTGCCAGCAGTTACTCGATGGCTAACGCGGAGGACCAAGAGACCCAGTACTTC. Translated: CASSYSMANAEDQETQYF.

This chain links TRBV19 with TRBJ1-2; 7 bases are shared with TRBD1. With 6 bases clipped from V and 4 bases from J, the junction kept 14 bases outside the gene matches. The CDR3 is made up of 16 amino acids. Germline V gene data show CDR1 as LNHDA and CDR2 as SQIVND (reference sequence). CDR3 region: CASSRGTATSPYGYTF. The CDR3 DNA reads as TGTGCCAGTAGCCGTGGGACAGCTACTTCTCCCTATGGCTACACCTTC. Together with reference TRBV19 and TRBJ1-2, the CDR3 gives the full variable domain: DGGITQSPKYLFRKEGQNVTLSCEQNLNHDAMYWYRQDPGQGLRLIYYSQIVNDFQKGDIAEGYSVSREKKESFPLTVTSAQKNPTAFYLCASSRGTATSPYGYTFGSGTRLTVV.

The V and J genes are TRBV19 and TRBJ1-1; D ambiguous. This CDR3 spans 14 amino acids. Deletions cut 4 bases from V and 4 bases from J, with 13 bases between. CDR1 and CDR2 from the germline V gene are LNHDA and SQIVND (reference sequence). The CDR3 nucleotides read TGTGCCAGTAGTACTCCCAAGCGGAGCACTGAAGCTTTCTTT. The encoded protein is CASSTPKRSTEAFF. Complete variable domain (other parts from reference TRBV19 and TRBJ1-1): DGGITQSPKYLFRKEGQNVTLSCEQNLNHDAMYWYRQDPGQGLRLIYYSQIVNDFQKGDIAEGYSVSREKKESFPLTVTSAQKNPTAFYLCASSTPKRSTEAFFGQGTRLTVV.

The chain employs TRBV3-1 (or the pseudogene TRBV3-2) and TRBJ1-6; TRBD1 might be the D (6 bases). The CDR3 loop spans 13 amino acids. CDR1 is LGHDT, CDR2 YNNKEL, per germline (reference sequence). Trimming pared 5 bases from V and 9 bases from J, leaving 11 bases between. In DNA, the CDR3 is TGTGCCAGCAGCTACCCAGGGGCTTCACCCCTCCACTTT. This translates into CASSYPGASPLHF.

This rearrangement joins TRBV6-5 to TRBJ2-3, with a possible D match to TRBD1 (5 bases). CDR1 and CDR2 from the germline V gene are MNHEY and SVGAGI. The CDR3 is 13 amino acids. Trimming removed 10 bases at V and 12 bases at J, with 23 bases between. The CDR3 DNA reads TGTGCCACCAGAACAGGCGTCCGAAGTTCCCAGTATTTT. This encodes CATRTGVRSSQYF.

CDR3 in amino acids: CASSKGTSGGMRNEQFF. DNA of the CDR3: TGTGCCAGCTCCAAAGGGACTAGCGGGGGTATGAGGAATGAGCAGTTCTTC. This chain links TRBV18 with TRBJ2-1; 14 bases align to TRBD2. The germline gives CDR1 KGHSH, CDR2 LQKENI. The CDR3 has 17 amino acids. V lost 6 bases and J lost 7; bases outside the gene matches: 11.

This clone is a singleton in its sample. This sequence joins TRBV19 and TRBJ1-6; D remains unclear. In germline, CDR1 is LNHDA, CDR2 SQIVND (reference sequence). There are 12 residues in the CDR3. V was trimmed by 6 bases and J by 7 bases, leaving 7 bases between them. The CDR3 protein is CASRAANSPLHF. The CDR3 nucleotides read TGTGCCAGTAGAGCAGCCAATTCACCCCTCCACTTT.

The chain recombines TRBV6-5 with TRBJ1-5, with TRBD1 matching over 8 bases. CDR3 length: 15 residues. Germline V gene data show CDR1 as MNHEY and CDR2 as SVGAGI. V shed 6 bases, J shed 3 bases, and the junction held 7 bases outside the gene matches. CDR3 protein: CASSPGTGNNQPQHF. The CDR3 DNA reads TGTGCCAGCAGCCCCGGGACAGGAAACAATCAGCCCCAGCATTTT.

The chain uses TRBV9 and TRBJ1-4, with 7 bases matching TRBD1. The CDR3 loop spans 15 amino acids. After removal of 3 bases from V and 4 bases from J, the junction contained 6 bases not matched to a gene. The V gene's germline CDR1 is SGDLS and CDR2 YYNGEE. CDR3 DNA: TGTGCCAGCAGCGCAGAGACAGGGAATAATGAAAAACTGTTTTTT. It yields the protein CASSAETGNNEKLFF.

V is TRBV2 and J is TRBJ2-5, with 9 bases matching TRBD1. Germline V gene lookup returns CDR1 SNHLY and CDR2 FYNNEI. V lost 4 bases and J lost 1; bases outside the gene matches: 1. The CDR3 loop spans 14 amino acids. In DNA form, the CDR3 reads TGTGCCAGCAGTGGGGACAGGGTCCAAGAGACCCAGTACTTC. Translating gives CASSGDRVQETQYF. Combining the CDR3 with reference TRBV2 and TRBJ2-5 gives the whole variable domain EPEVTQTPSHQVTQMGQEVILRCVPISNHLYFYWYRQILGQKVEFLVSFYNNEISEKSEIFDDQFSVERPDGSNFTLKIRSTKLEDSAMYFCASSGDRVQETQYFGPGTRLLVL.

This chain joins TRBV28 and TRBJ2-7, with a weak D call TRBD2 (5 bases). Trimming stripped 8 bases from V and 6 bases from J, with 11 bases between. Per the germline V gene, CDR1 is MDHEN and CDR2 is SYDVKM. The CDR3 consists of 11 residues. The CDR3 sequence is CASLSGSEQYF. In nucleotides, the CDR3 is TGTGCCAGCCTTTCTGGGAGCGAGCAGTACTTC.

J is TRBJ2-7 and V is TRBV10-2, with 10 bases aligning to TRBD2. The germline gives CDR1 WSHSY, CDR2 SAAADI. This CDR3 has 15 residues. V was clipped by 2 bases and J by 6 bases; unmatched bases: 7. The CDR3 DNA follows: TGCGCCAGCAGTGAGCCGAGAGCGGGGGGGCGCGAGCAGTACTTC. It specifies CASSEPRAGGREQYF.

This chain links TRBV7-2 with TRBJ1-2, with a weak D call TRBD1 (6 bases). CDR1 and CDR2 (germline): SGHTA, FQGNSA. This CDR3 has 14 residues. Trimming removed 1 base from V and 2 bases from J, with 8 bases in between. The CDR3 reads CASSLGGPNYGYTF. The CDR3 DNA is TGTGCCAGCAGCTTAGGGGGGCCAAACTATGGCTACACCTTC.

V and J are TRBV20-1 and TRBJ1-2; no clear D gene. Germline CDR1 reads DFQATT; CDR2 reads SNEGSKA (reference sequence). The length of the CDR3 is 12 residues. Trimming pared 3 bases from V and 0 bases from J, leaving 5 bases between. The CDR3 reads CSASMANYGYTF. The CDR3 DNA follows: TGCAGTGCTAGTATGGCTAACTATGGCTACACCTTC.

V usage is TRBV7-9 and J usage is TRBJ1-4, with D possibly being TRBD1 (6 bases). The V end was cut by 1 base, the J end by 7 bases, with 13 bases between. This CDR3 is built from 15 residues. Germline CDR1 reads SEHNR; CDR2 reads FQNEAQ (reference sequence). The CDR3 nucleotides read TGTGCCAGCAGCTTAGTGAGGGGGGCCGGTGAAAAACTGTTTTTT. Its protein is CASSLVRGAGEKLFF. The full variable domain, its missing parts supplied by reference TRBV7-9 and TRBJ1-4, is DTGVSQNPRHKITKRGQNVTFRCDPISEHNRLYWYRQTLGQGPEFLTYFQNEAQLEKSRLLSDRFSAERPKGSFSTLEIQRTEQGDSAMYLCASSLVRGAGEKLFFGSGTQLSVL.

The chain is built from TRBV5-4 and TRBJ2-4, with D possibly matching TRBD2 (6 bases). Trimming took 3 bases from V and 5 from J, leaving 12 bases between them. This CDR3 is built from 14 residues. Germline V gene data show CDR1 as SGHNT and CDR2 as YYREEE (reference sequence). CDR3 nucleotide sequence: TGTGCCAGCAGCTCGGGAGCAAGCCAAAACATTCAGTACTTC. Amino acids: CASSSGASQNIQYF. Full variable domain (rest looked up from reference TRBV5-4 and TRBJ2-4): ETGVTQSPTHLIKTRGQQVTLRCSSQSGHNTVSWYQQALGQGPQFIFQYYREEENGRGNFPPRFSGLQFPNYSSELNVNALELDDSALYLCASSSGASQNIQYFGAGTRLSVL.

The rearrangement uses TRBV18 and TRBJ2-1, with D maybe TRBD2 (6 bases). Trimming stripped 5 bases from V and 8 bases from J, with 16 bases between. The germline V gene has CDR1 KGHSH and CDR2 LQKENI. The CDR3 spans 14 residues. The CDR3 loop reads CASSITSTLDEQFF. CDR3 nucleotide sequence: TGTGCCAGCTCAATTACTAGCACCCTCGATGAGCAGTTCTTC.

This clone was observed a few times. The rearrangement uses TRBV27 and TRBJ1-5; 7 bases match TRBD1. CDR1 is MNHEY and CDR2 is SMNVEV in the germline V gene (reference sequence). The CDR3 contains 15 residues. J was trimmed by 2 bases and V by 4 bases; bases with no gene match: 5. CDR3 sequence: CASSSQGVGNQPQHF. For the CDR3, the DNA is TGTGCCAGCAGTTCCCAGGGGGTGGGCAATCAGCCCCAGCATTTT.